This TCR beta chain is drawn from a study of regulatory T cells in long-lasting Graves disease. This clonotype was picked up many times. The CDR3 is 14 residues long. After removal of 1 base from V and 5 bases from J, the junction contained 2 bases not matched to a gene. The germline V gene has CDR1 LGHNA and CDR2 YNFKEQ. HTBI primers from iRepertoire and Arm-PCR of CDR3 regions yielded the TCR beta libraries. TCRdb used MiXCR to reprocess the multiplex PCR reads, holding one entry per CDR3 protein. The sample lists approximately 460,000 distinct CDR3 sequences; about a sixth were seen once. Regarding time point: newly diagnosed GD, antithyroid drugs for less than 3 months. RNA isolated from PBMCs was used to make the TCR library. The sample was also linked to a second study, of T cells in Graves' hyperthyroidism and ophthalmopathy. As that study records: Ophthalmopathy prediction by the model preceded onset by a median about 6 months.

Sample: peripheral blood mononuclear cells (PBMCs), taken at new diagnosis, from a patient treated with antithyroid drugs. The chain is built from TRBV4-2 and TRBJ2-5; 9 nucleotides line up with TRBD2. This TCR was sampled from a woman in her twenties or thirties with Graves disease. The CDR3 DNA sequence: TGTGCCAGCAGCCAAGCTACTAGCGGGGAGACCCAGTACTTC. The encoded protein is CASSQATSGETQYF.